This TCR beta chain emerged from a study of CD4+ T cells in melanoma. Regarding this clone: What it binds is not known.

Sequencing was performed with immunoSEQ multiplex PCR; in TCRdb, only in-frame clones are kept and a portion is missing. The sample holds thousands of clones, 66% seen once. Study findings and constraints: Diverse differentiation states were reported for melanoma neoantigen-specific CD4+ T cells. A reported correlation linked neoantigen-specific CD4+ T cells to CD8+, macrophage and B cell function.

Germline CDR1 reads SGHTA; CDR2 reads FQGTGA. The CDR3 extends over 14 amino acids. V dropped 5 bases and J dropped 11; count of bases not matched to a gene: 10. The sample comprised cells from a culture (not recorded whether cultured in vitro). The TCR was taken from a human donor with melanoma. The genes are TRBV7-3 and TRBJ2-2, with 8 bases that match TRBD1. The CDR3 loop reads CASSPHQGARELFF. The CDR3 nucleotides are TGTGCCAGCAGCCCTCACCAGGGGGCGCGAGAGCTGTTTTTT.